This T cell receptor beta chain came from a study of graft-versus-host responses after intestinal transplantation. The overall study: For approximately 3 years after anti-thymocyte globulin induction, all recipients took tacrolimus and steroids. The study's findings and limits: Marrow from the recipient contained GvH clones, some of which had appeared first in ileum or blood.

Processing released intraepithelial and lamina propria lymphocytes from the graft tissue. In regard to this clone: Its antigen is still unknown.

Repertoires were generated with immunoSEQ multiplex PCR, while TCRdb's copy carries only in-frame clones and drops some. The data hold fewer than 8,500 clones, with 75% observed a single time. Germline assignment: CDR1 MDHEN and CDR2 SYDVKM. This CDR3 is built from 13 residues. V gave up 6 bases and J gave up 5 bases, with 11 bases separating them. This clonotype was obtained from a human patient who received an intestinal transplant, so some T cells may come from the graft donor. The material was ileum tissue, obtained about 230 days after intestinal transplant. V is TRBV28 and J is TRBJ2-1, with D perhaps matching TRBD1 (5 bases). CDR3 sequence reads: CASRNLGHNEQFF. The CDR3 nucleotides read TGTGCCAGCAGGAACCTGGGGCACAATGAGCAGTTCTTC.